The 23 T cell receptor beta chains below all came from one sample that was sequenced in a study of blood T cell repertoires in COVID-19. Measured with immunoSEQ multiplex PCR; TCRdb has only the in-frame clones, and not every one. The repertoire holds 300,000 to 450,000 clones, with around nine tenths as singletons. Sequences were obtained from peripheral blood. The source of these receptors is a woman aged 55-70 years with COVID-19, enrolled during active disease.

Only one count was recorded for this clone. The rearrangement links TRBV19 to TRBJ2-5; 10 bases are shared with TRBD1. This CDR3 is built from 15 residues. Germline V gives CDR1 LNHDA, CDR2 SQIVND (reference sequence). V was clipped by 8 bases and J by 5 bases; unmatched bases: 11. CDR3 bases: TGTGCCAGTGGTCCCGGGACAGGGGTAGGGGAGACCCAGTACTTC. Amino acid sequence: CASGPGTGVGETQYF. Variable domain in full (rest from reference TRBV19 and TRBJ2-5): DGGITQSPKYLFRKEGQNVTLSCEQNLNHDAMYWYRQDPGQGLRLIYYSQIVNDFQKGDIAEGYSVSREKKESFPLTVTSAQKNPTAFYLCASGPGTGVGETQYFGPGTRLLVL.

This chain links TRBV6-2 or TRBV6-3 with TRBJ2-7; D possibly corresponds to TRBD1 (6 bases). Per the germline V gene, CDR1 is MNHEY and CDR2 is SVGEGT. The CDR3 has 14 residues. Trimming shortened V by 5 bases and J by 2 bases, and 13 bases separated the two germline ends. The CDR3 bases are TGTGCCAGCAGTCCGCCCGGGACACCCTACGAGCAGTACTTC. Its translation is CASSPPGTPYEQYF.

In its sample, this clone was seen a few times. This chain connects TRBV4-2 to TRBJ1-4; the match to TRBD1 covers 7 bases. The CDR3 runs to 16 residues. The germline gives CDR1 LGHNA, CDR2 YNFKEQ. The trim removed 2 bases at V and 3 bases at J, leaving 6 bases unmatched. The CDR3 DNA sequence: TGTGCCAGCAGCCAATCCCCCGGGACAGCTAATGAAAAACTGTTTTTT. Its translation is CASSQSPGTANEKLFF.

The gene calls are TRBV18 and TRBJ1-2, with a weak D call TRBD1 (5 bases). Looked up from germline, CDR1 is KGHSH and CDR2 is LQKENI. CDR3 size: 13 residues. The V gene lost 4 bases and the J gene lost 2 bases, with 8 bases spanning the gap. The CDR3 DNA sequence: TGTGCCAGCTCACTTGACAGAAACTATGGCTACACCTTC. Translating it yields CASSLDRNYGYTF.

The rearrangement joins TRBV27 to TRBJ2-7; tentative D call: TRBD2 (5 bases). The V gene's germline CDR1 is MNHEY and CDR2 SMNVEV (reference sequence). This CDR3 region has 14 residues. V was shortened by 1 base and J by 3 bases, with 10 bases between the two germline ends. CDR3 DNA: TGTGCCAGCAGTTTATTTGCCGGGAACTACGAGCAGTACTTC. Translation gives CASSLFAGNYEQYF.

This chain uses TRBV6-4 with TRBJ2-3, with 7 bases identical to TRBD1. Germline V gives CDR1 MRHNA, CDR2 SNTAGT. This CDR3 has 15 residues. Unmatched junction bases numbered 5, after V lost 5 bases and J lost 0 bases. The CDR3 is CASSRDSSSTDTQYF. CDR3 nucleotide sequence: TGTGCCAGCAGTCGGGACAGTTCTAGCACAGATACGCAGTATTTT.

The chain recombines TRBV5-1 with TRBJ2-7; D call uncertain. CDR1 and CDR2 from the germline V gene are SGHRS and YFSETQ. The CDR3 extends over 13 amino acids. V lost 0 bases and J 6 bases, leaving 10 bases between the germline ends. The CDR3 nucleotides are TGCGCCAGCAGCTTGGGGCAGACACGCGAGCAGTACTTC. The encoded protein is CASSLGQTREQYF.

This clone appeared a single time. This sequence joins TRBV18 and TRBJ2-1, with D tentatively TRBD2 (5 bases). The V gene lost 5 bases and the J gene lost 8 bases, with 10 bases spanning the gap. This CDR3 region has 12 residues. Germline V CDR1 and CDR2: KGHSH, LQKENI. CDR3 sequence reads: CASSSVEDEQFF. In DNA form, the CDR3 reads TGTGCCAGCTCATCCGTGGAGGATGAGCAGTTCTTC.

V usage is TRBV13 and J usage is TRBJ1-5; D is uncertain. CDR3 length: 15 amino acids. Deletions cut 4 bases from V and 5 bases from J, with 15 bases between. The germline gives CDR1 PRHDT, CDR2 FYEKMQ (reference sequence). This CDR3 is CASSSLQVTDQPQHF. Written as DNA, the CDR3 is TGTGCCAGCAGCTCCCTCCAAGTAACAGATCAGCCCCAGCATTTT. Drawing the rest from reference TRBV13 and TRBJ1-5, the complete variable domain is AAGVIQSPRHLIKEKRETATLKCYPIPRHDTVYWYQQGPGQDPQFLISFYEKMQSDKGSIPDRFSAQQFSDYHSELNMSSLELGDSALYFCASSSLQVTDQPQHFGDGTRLSIL.

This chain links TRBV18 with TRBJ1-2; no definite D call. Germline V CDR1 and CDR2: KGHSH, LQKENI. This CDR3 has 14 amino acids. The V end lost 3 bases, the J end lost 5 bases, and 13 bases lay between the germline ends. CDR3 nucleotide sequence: TGTGCCAGCTCACCCTTCCGGGATAGGTATGGCTACACCTTC. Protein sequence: CASSPFRDRYGYTF.

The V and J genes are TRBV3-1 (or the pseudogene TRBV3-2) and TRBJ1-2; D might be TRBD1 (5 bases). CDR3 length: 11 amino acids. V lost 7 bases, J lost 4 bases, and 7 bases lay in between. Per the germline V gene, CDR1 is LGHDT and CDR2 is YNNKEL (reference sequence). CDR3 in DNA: TGTGCCAGCACCGACAGCTATGGCTACACCTTC. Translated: CASTDSYGYTF.

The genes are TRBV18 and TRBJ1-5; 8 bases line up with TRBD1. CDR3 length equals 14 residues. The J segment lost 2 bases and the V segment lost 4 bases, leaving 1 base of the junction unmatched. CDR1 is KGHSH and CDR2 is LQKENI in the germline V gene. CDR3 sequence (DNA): TGTGCCAGCTCACAGACAGGGGGCAATCAGCCCCAGCATTTT. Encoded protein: CASSQTGGNQPQHF.

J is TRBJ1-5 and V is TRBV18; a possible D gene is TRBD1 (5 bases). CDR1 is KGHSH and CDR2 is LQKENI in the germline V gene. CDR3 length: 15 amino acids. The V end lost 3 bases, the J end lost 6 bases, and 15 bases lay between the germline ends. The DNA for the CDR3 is TGTGCCAGCTCACCCTCCGGGGGGTCCGGTCAGCCCCAGCATTTT. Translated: CASSPSGGSGQPQHF.

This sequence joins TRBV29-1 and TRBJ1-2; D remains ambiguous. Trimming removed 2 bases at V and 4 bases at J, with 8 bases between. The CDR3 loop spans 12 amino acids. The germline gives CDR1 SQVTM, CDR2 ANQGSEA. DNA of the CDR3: TGCAGCGTTGAAATCGGGATCTATGGCTACACCTTC. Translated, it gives CSVEIGIYGYTF.

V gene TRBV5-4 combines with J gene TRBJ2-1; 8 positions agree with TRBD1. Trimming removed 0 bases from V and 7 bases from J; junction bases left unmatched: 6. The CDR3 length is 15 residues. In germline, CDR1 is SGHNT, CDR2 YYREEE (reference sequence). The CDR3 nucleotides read TGTGCCAGCAGCTTGGCCCGACAGGGGAGGAATGAGCAGTTCTTC. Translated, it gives CASSLARQGRNEQFF. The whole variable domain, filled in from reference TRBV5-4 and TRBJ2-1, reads ETGVTQSPTHLIKTRGQQVTLRCSSQSGHNTVSWYQQALGQGPQFIFQYYREEENGRGNFPPRFSGLQFPNYSSELNVNALELDDSALYLCASSLARQGRNEQFFGPGTRLTVL.

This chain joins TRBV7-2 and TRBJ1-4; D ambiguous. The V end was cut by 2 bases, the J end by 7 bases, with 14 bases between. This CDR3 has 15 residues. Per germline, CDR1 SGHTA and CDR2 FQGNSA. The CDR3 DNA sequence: TGTGCCAGCAGCTTAATTTGGTCGCGTGGTGAAAAACTGTTTTTT. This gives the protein CASSLIWSRGEKLFF. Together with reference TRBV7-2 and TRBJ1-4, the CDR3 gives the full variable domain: GAGVSQSPSNKVTEKGKDVELRCDPISGHTALYWYRQSLGQGLEFLIYFQGNSAPDKSGLPSDRFSAERTGGSVSTLTIQRTQQEDSAVYLCASSLIWSRGEKLFFGSGTQLSVL.

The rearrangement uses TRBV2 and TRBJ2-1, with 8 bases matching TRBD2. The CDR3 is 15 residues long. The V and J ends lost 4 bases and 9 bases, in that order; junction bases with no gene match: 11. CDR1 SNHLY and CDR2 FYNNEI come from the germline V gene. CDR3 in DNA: TGTGCCAGCAGTGCCCTCCGGGGGGGGGAGGGTGAGCAGTTCTTC. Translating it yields CASSALRGGEGEQFF.

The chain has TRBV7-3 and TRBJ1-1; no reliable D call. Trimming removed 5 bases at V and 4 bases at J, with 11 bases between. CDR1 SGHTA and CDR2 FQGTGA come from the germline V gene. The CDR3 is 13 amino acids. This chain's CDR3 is CASSHAVFTEAFF. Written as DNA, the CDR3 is TGTGCCAGCAGCCACGCAGTATTCACTGAAGCTTTCTTT.

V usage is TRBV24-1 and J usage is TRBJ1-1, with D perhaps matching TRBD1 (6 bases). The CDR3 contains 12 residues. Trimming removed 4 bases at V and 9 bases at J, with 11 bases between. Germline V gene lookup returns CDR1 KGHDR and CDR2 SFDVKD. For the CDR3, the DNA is TGTGCCACCAGTGACCCGGGACAAAAAGCTTTCTTT. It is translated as CATSDPGQKAFF.

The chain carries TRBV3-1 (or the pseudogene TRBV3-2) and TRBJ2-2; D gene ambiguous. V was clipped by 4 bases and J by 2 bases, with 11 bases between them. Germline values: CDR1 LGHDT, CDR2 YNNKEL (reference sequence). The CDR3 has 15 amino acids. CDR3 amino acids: CASSRPGSNTGELFF. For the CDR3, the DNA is TGTGCCAGCAGCCGACCAGGATCCAACACCGGGGAGCTGTTTTTT.

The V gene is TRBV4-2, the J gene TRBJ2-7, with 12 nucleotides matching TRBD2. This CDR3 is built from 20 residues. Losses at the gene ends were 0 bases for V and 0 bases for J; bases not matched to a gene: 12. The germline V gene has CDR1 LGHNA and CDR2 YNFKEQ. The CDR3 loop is CASSQDPGLAGIKNSYEQYF. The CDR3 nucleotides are TGTGCCAGCAGCCAAGATCCAGGACTAGCGGGGATCAAAAACTCCTACGAGCAGTACTTC.

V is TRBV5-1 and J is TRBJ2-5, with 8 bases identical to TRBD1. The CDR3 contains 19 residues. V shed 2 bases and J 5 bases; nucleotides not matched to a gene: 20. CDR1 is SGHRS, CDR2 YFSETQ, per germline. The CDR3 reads CASSFQSPRTGWIGETQYF. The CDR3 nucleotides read TGCGCCAGCAGCTTTCAGTCCCCTAGGACAGGGTGGATTGGGGAGACCCAGTACTTC. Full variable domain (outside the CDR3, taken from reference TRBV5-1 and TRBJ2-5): KAGVTQTPRYLIKTRGQQVTLSCSPISGHRSVSWYQQTPGQGLQFLFEYFSETQRNKGNFPGRFSGRQFSNSRSEMNVSTLELGDSALYLCASSFQSPRTGWIGETQYFGPGTRLLVL.

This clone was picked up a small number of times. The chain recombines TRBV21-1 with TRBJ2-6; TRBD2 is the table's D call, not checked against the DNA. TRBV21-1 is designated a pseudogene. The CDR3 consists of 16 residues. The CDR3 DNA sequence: TGTGCCAGCAGCAAACCGGCGGGTACTGGGGCCAACGTCCTGACTTTC. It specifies CASSKPAGTGANVLTF.